The 3 T cell receptor beta chains below were found in one sample sequenced in a study of cytomegalovirus exposure and HLA in healthy donors. PCR involved 60 Vbeta and 13 Jbeta primers. Produced via immunoSEQ multiplex PCR; TCRdb's table is partial and in-frame only. The table records 150,000 to 200,000 clones, 65% to 80% of them present only once. Specimen: PBMCs. The receptors derive from a woman aged 40 to 50 in good health and CMV-seronegative.

The rearrangement uses TRBV19 and TRBJ1-4; TRBD1 matches at 11 bases. The germline V gene encodes CDR1 LNHDA and CDR2 SQIVND (reference sequence). Germline trimming cut 5 bases from V and 5 bases from J; bases unmatched to any gene: 10. The CDR3 runs 17 residues. The CDR3 sequence: CASSLYRDRGTNEKLFF. DNA for the CDR3: TGTGCCAGTAGTCTATACCGGGACAGGGGGACCAATGAAAAACTGTTTTTT.

This sequence joins TRBV13 and TRBJ1-2, with 8 bases identical to TRBD1. The V gene's germline CDR1 is PRHDT and CDR2 FYEKMQ (reference sequence). The V segment lost 0 bases and the J segment 0 bases; nucleotides outside the gene matches: 18. The CDR3 is 21 residues long. CDR3 in amino acids: CASSLGLIDRGIKKSNYGYTF. Here the CDR3 DNA reads TGTGCCAGCAGCTTAGGCCTAATCGACAGGGGTATTAAGAAATCTAACTATGGCTACACCTTC.

This chain joins TRBV5-4 and TRBJ2-7; D gene unclear. CDR1 and CDR2 from the germline V gene are SGHNT and YYREEE (reference sequence). The CDR3 contains 13 residues. Trimming stripped 0 bases from V and 6 bases from J, with 10 bases between. CDR3 bases: TGTGCCAGCAGCTTGGATGACACTGGCGAGCAGTACTTC. This encodes CASSLDDTGEQYF.